This T cell receptor (beta chain) is drawn from a study of Graves' ophthalmopathy and Graves' hyperthyroidism. Scientists amplified the TCR beta CDR3 regions from RNA transcripts. The first-round RT-PCR employed HTBI primers together with the Qiagen OneStep RT-PCR kit. A multiplex PCR was then performed as the second round. TCRdb ran MiXCR on the multiplex PCR reads and lists one entry per CDR3 protein. There are around 1.1 million distinct CDR3 sequences in the sample; 35% to 40% occur only once, and 8.5% to 14% lies in the top ten. CDR1 and CDR2 from the germline V gene are LNHDA and SQIVND (reference sequence). Trimming took 3 bases from V and 8 from J, leaving 11 bases between them. This CDR3 has 13 residues.

Sample: peripheral blood or thyroid tissue (not recorded which). The chain uses TRBV19 and TRBJ1-5; D unclear. The source of this sequence is an adult man with Graves' hyperthyroidism. Written as DNA, the CDR3 is TGTGCCAGTAGTATGTGGGCCGGCGAGCCCCAGCATTTT. Translated: CASSMWAGEPQHF.